The 15 T cell receptor beta chains below were found in one sample sequenced in a study of T cells in Graves' hyperthyroidism and ophthalmopathy. Template material for amplifying TCR beta CDR3 regions consisted of RNA transcripts. During a first-round RT-PCR of the TCR CDR3, the HTBI primer set was used. MiXCR, run by TCRdb on the multiplex PCR reads, gives a single entry per CDR3 protein. The table has about 350,000 distinct CDR3 sequences, 12% to 15% seen once. What was sequenced was blood. The receptors stem from a woman in her sixties with Graves' ophthalmopathy.

Many counts were recorded for this clonotype. The genes are TRBV5-1 and TRBJ2-7; D is perhaps TRBD2 (5 bases). The V gene's germline CDR1 is SGHRS and CDR2 YFSETQ. V lost 6 bases and J lost 3, with 13 bases in between. The length of the CDR3 is 13 residues. The CDR3 DNA is TGCGCCAGCACGGAACAAGGAGGCTACGAGCAGTACTTC. It codes for CASTEQGGYEQYF.

Many counts were recorded for this clonotype. The DNA of the CDR3 is TGTGCCAGCAGCTCCTTTAGCGGGAGGGCCACAGAGACCCAGTACTTC. Its translation is CASSSFSGRATETQYF. The chain combines TRBV11-2 with TRBJ2-5, with TRBD2 matching 11 bases. The V gene end was trimmed by 4 bases and the J gene end by 4 bases; junction bases not matched to a gene: 8. Germline V gene lookup returns CDR1 SGHAT and CDR2 FQNNGV. The CDR3 runs to 16 residues.

The gene calls are TRBV27 and TRBJ2-5; 11 positions agree with TRBD2. CDR3 length equals 16 residues. Looked up from germline, CDR1 is MNHEY and CDR2 is SMNVEV (reference sequence). After removal of 6 bases from V and 4 bases from J, the junction contained 10 bases not matched to a gene. The CDR3 loop is CASSRMDLAGGETQYF. The CDR3 DNA follows: TGTGCCAGCAGCCGTATGGACCTAGCGGGAGGAGAGACCCAGTACTTC.

In this sample, this clonotype turned up many times. The chain employs TRBV2 and TRBJ2-1; TRBD1 matches at 7 bases. The trim removed 6 bases at V and 2 bases at J, leaving 7 bases unmatched. Germline-derived CDR1 and CDR2 are SNHLY and FYNNEI. The CDR3 covers 15 residues. For the CDR3, the DNA is TGTGCCAGCAGGGGTGTGGACAGGCCCTACAATGAGCAGTTCTTC. It is translated as CASRGVDRPYNEQFF.

In this sample, this clonotype turned up many times. This sequence joins TRBV28 and TRBJ2-1, with 9 bases lining up with TRBD2. V lost 7 bases, J lost 7 bases, and 11 bases stayed unmatched. The CDR3 is 15 residues long. Per germline, CDR1 MDHEN and CDR2 SYDVKM. This CDR3 is CASTIAAGGRNEQFF. The CDR3 bases are TGTGCCAGCACCATAGCAGCGGGAGGTCGGAATGAGCAGTTCTTC.

This clonotype appeared many times. The rearrangement links TRBV2 to TRBJ2-2, with 7 nucleotides matching TRBD1. The CDR3 length is 13 residues. Germline loops: CDR1 SNHLY, CDR2 FYNNEI. With 7 bases clipped from V and 6 bases from J, the junction kept 5 bases outside the gene matches. This CDR3 is CASTVDRAGELFF. CDR3 coding DNA: TGTGCCAGCACCGTCGACAGGGCCGGGGAGCTGTTTTTT.

As regards this clonotype: A much larger clone differs from this one at a single base, so this may be a read error. V gene TRBV7-9 combines with J gene TRBJ1-1, with D maybe TRBD1 (5 bases). The CDR3 consists of 14 residues. From germline, CDR1 is SEHNR and CDR2 FQNEAQ (reference sequence). The CDR3 DNA reads TGCGCCAGCAGCTTGGGGCTGATGGACACTGAAGCTTTCTTT. Protein product: CASSLGLMDTEAFF.

The chain carries TRBV25-1 and TRBJ2-7, with 8 nucleotides matching TRBD2. Losses at the gene ends were 4 bases for V and 2 bases for J; bases not matched to a gene: 7. The CDR3 contains 15 residues. The germline gives CDR1 MGHDK, CDR2 SYGVNS. CDR3 sequence: CASSVASGGTYEQYF. CDR3 DNA sequence: TGTGCCAGCAGTGTGGCGAGCGGGGGTACCTACGAGCAGTACTTC.

This clonotype was found many times. The chain joins TRBV7-3 to TRBJ2-7; 9 bases line up with TRBD1. This CDR3 is built from 14 residues. The junction had 7 bases not matched to a gene; V was cut back by 4 bases and J by 6 bases. Germline CDR1 and CDR2: SGHTA and FQGTGA. CDR3 in amino acids: CASSSTGGLGEQYF. Written as DNA, the CDR3 is TGTGCCAGCAGCTCGACAGGGGGATTAGGCGAGCAGTACTTC.

This clonotype was picked up a small number of times. V and J are TRBV5-1 and TRBJ2-5; D possibly corresponds to TRBD1 (6 bases). Between the trimmed V and J ends, which lost 4 bases and 5 bases, there was a span of 15 bases. This CDR3 comprises 14 residues. Germline V lookup: CDR1 SGHRS, CDR2 YFSETQ. CDR3 loop: CASSALRGWETQYF. As DNA, the CDR3 is TGCGCCAGCAGCGCCCTCAGGGGCTGGGAGACCCAGTACTTC.

This clonotype was counted between two and nine times. Possible read error: a much larger clone is one base away. V and J are TRBV2 and TRBJ1-1; TRBD1 is a possible D gene (6 bases). The CDR3 is 14 residues long. Germline lookup yields CDR1 SNHLY and CDR2 FYNNEI. As DNA, the CDR3 is TGTGCCAGCAGGGTGGGACATATGAACACTGAAGTTTTCTTT. This translates into CASRVGHMNTEVFF.

This clonotype was seen at least ten times. The rearrangement joins TRBV6-1 to TRBJ2-3; D might be TRBD2 (6 bases). CDR3 length: 15 residues. The V and J ends lost 10 bases and 2 bases respectively, with 19 bases between them. CDR1 and CDR2 (germline): MNHNS, SASEGT. CDR3 bases: TGTGCCACCCGAGCTCAGGACTATCCCACAGATACGCAGTATTTT. Translation: CATRAQDYPTDTQYF.

This CDR3 is CASRPGTGPYNEQFF. CDR3 sequence (DNA): TGTGCCAGCAGGCCCGGGACAGGGCCCTACAATGAGCAGTTCTTC. The chain links TRBV6-1 to TRBJ2-1; 9 bases fit TRBD1. The CDR3 has 15 amino acids. The germline V gene has CDR1 MNHNS and CDR2 SASEGT. V lost 6 bases to trimming and J lost 2 bases; unmatched junction nucleotides: 5.

This clonotype was found a few times. The V gene is TRBV24-1, the J gene TRBJ2-3; D is perhaps TRBD1 (5 bases). From germline, CDR1 is KGHDR and CDR2 SFDVKD. Trimming stripped 9 bases from V and 4 bases from J, with 16 bases between. The CDR3 loop spans 14 amino acids. The CDR3 DNA reads as TGTGCCACCCCATCAGGGCGAGTCGCAGATACGCAGTATTTT. Encoded protein: CATPSGRVADTQYF.

This clonotype has ten or more counts. Here the CDR3 DNA reads TGTGCCACCAGTGATTTGCCTGGGGGGACTATCGCGGGAGGCCACTACAATGAGCAGTTCTTC. This codes for CATSDLPGGTIAGGHYNEQFF. The chain couples TRBV24-1 to TRBJ2-1; 8 bases fit TRBD2. This CDR3 contains 21 residues. Germline CDR1 is KGHDR and CDR2 is SFDVKD. After removal of 0 bases from V and 3 bases from J, the junction contained 18 bases not matched to a gene.